This TCR beta chain was found in a study of blood T cells in healthy people across ages. Regarding the study as a whole: The long-lived group displayed more naive CD4+ cells, plus higher diversity, than the aged donors did. Strong correlation linked observed beta diversity and percent naive T cells.

PCR was performed a second time for about 6 to 12 cycles using a sample-barcoded 5' primer and a J-beta primer mix. MiXCR was run by TCRdb on the 5' RACE reads, yielding one entry per CDR3 protein. This table has roughly 900,000 distinct CDR3 sequences, 29% appearing once. Per sample, a minimum of 7 million PBMCs were isolated. The CDR3 loop spans 14 amino acids. V lost 7 bases, J lost 1 base, and 5 bases stayed unmatched. Germline values: CDR1 SNHLY, CDR2 FYNNEI. This clonotype appeared many times. What it binds is unknown. The sequenced material came from blood. The TCR was taken from a woman older than 75 in good health. The chain recombines TRBV2 with TRBJ2-5; 8 positions agree with TRBD1. The CDR3 DNA reads as TGTGCCAGCACGTCCAGGGGGCCCCAAGAGACCCAGTACTTC. It is translated as CASTSRGPQETQYF.